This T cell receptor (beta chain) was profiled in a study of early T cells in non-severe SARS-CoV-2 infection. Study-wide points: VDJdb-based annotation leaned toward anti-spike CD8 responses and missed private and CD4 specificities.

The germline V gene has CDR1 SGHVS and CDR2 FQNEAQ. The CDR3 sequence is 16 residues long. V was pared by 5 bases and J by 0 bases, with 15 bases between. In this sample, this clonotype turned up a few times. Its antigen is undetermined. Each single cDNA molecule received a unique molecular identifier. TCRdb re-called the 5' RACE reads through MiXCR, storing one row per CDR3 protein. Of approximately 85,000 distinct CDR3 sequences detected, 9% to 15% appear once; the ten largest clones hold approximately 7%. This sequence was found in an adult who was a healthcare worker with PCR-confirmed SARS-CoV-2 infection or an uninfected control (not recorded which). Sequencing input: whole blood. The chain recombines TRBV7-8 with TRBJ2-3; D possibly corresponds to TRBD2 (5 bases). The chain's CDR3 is CASSRGLVASTDTQYF. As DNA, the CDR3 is TGTGCCAGCAGCAGAGGGCTGGTTGCTAGCACAGATACGCAGTATTTT.